Below, 26 T cell receptor beta chains from the same sample are listed, as sequenced in a study of CD8+CD57+ T cells in acquired aplastic anemia. The template for TCR beta VDJ and CDR3 sequence profiling was genomic DNA. Each CDR3 protein gets one entry after TCRdb re-called the reads with MiXCR. The profile shows 95,000 to 120,000 distinct CDR3 sequences, 51% of them singletons. The sample comprised sorted CD4+, CD8+, or CD8+CD57+ T cells (not recorded which) from PBMCs. These TCRs come from a human donor in good health, serving as a control.

In its sample, this clonotype was seen many times. The chain is built from TRBV5-4 and TRBJ1-2; unclear D gene. This CDR3 comprises 13 residues. CDR1 SGHNT and CDR2 YYREEE come from the germline V gene (reference sequence). V lost 2 bases, J lost 2 bases, and 7 bases lay in between. The CDR3 spells CASSFGSNYGYTF. The CDR3 nucleotides read TGTGCCAGCAGCTTTGGGTCCAACTATGGCTACACCTTC.

CDR3 DNA sequence: TGTGCCAGCAGCATGTCAGGGGGCGGGGGGTCACCCCTCCACTTT. Translated, it gives CASSMSGGGGSPLHF. The rearrangement joins TRBV9 to TRBJ1-6; 8 nucleotides agree with TRBD1. In germline, CDR1 is SGDLS, CDR2 YYNGEE. The CDR3 has 15 amino acids. The ends lost 4 bases at V and 10 bases at J; junction bases unmatched: 10.

As regards this clonotype: This may come from a read error, since a much larger clone is one base off. The genes are TRBV12-3 or TRBV12-4 and TRBJ1-1, with TRBD1 matching over 9 bases. The junction had 9 bases not matched to a gene; V was cut back by 7 bases and J by 6 bases. The CDR3 is 14 amino acids. The CDR3: CASTGTGLLAEAFF. The CDR3 coding sequence is TGTGCCAGCACCGGGACAGGGCTATTGGCTGAAGCTTTCTTT.

The chain couples TRBV15 to TRBJ1-6; 9 positions agree with TRBD1. The V gene's germline CDR1 is LNHNV and CDR2 YYDKDF (reference sequence). After removal of 3 bases from V and 5 bases from J, the junction contained 2 bases not matched to a gene. The CDR3 length is 15 residues. CDR3 sequence: CATSRDRGNNSPLHF. Here the CDR3 DNA reads TGTGCCACCAGCAGGGACAGGGGCAATAATTCACCCCTCCACTTT. Drawing the rest from reference TRBV15 and TRBJ1-6, the complete variable domain is DAMVIQNPRYQVTQFGKPVTLSCSQTLNHNVMYWYQQKSSQAPKLLFHYYDKDFNNEADTPDNFQSRRPNTSFCFLDIRSPGLGDTAMYLCATSRDRGNNSPLHFGNGTRLTVT.

This clonotype was counted ten times or more. The V gene is TRBV12-3 or TRBV12-4, the J gene TRBJ2-3, with no clear D. This CDR3 is built from 15 residues. V lost 4 bases, J lost 2 bases, and 13 bases lay in between. The CDR3 DNA reads as TGTGCCAGCAGTTCAGCTTTGGCTACCACAGATACGCAGTATTTT. Translation gives CASSSALATTDTQYF.

As to this clonotype: At one end the junction does not follow the germline gene, possibly because of a read error. This sequence joins TRBV10-2 and TRBJ2-3; TRBD1 might be the D (6 bases). Per the germline V gene, CDR1 is WSHSY and CDR2 is SAAADI. The CDR3 has 17 residues. CDR3 in amino acids: CASTQQGNAFKTVTQYF. DNA for the CDR3: TGCGCCAGCACCCAGCAGGGGAACGCCTTTAAGACAGTTACGCAGTATTTT.

The gene calls are TRBV5-5 and TRBJ2-7; D is unresolved. Looked up from germline, CDR1 is SGHKS and CDR2 is YYEKEE (reference sequence). The CDR3 spans 14 residues. Deletions cut 2 bases from V and 3 bases from J, with 12 bases between. CDR3 sequence (DNA): TGTGCCAGCAGCTTAGGTGGTCTCCTCTACGAGCAGTACTTC. Its protein product is CASSLGGLLYEQYF.

This clonotype was observed a few times. The J gene is TRBJ2-7, the V gene TRBV6-1, with 7 bases that match TRBD2. The V gene end was trimmed by 3 bases and the J gene end by 0 bases; junction bases not matched to a gene: 8. This CDR3 has 16 amino acids. Germline V gene data show CDR1 as MNHNS and CDR2 as SASEGT. In nucleotides, the CDR3 is TGTGCCAGCAGTGATAGTGGGGGGGACTCCTCCTACGAGCAGTACTTC. Protein: CASSDSGGDSSYEQYF.

The DNA for the CDR3 is TGCAGCGCCGGGACAGTCAGCTACGAGCAGTACTTC. As protein: CSAGTVSYEQYF. V and J are TRBV29-1 and TRBJ2-7, with TRBD1 matching 7 bases. This CDR3 comprises 12 residues. Germline CDR1 is SQVTM and CDR2 is ANQGSEA. V was clipped by 7 bases and J by 3 bases; unmatched bases: 6.

There are many counts of this clonotype. V is TRBV3-1 and J is TRBJ1-6, with D perhaps matching TRBD1 (6 bases). Germline lookup yields CDR1 LGHDT and CDR2 YNNKEL (reference sequence). V was trimmed by 0 bases and J by 10 bases, leaving 13 bases between them. CDR3 length: 15 residues. The CDR3 DNA reads as TGTGCCAGCAGCCAAGATCAGGGGATTGAGTCACCCCTCCACTTT. It codes for CASSQDQGIESPLHF.

This clonotype was found once. One end of the junction varies from germline; a read error may be responsible. V usage is TRBV29-1 and J usage is TRBJ1-1; D is possibly TRBD1 (5 bases). The CDR3 runs 12 residues. CDR1 SQVTM and CDR2 ANQGSEA come from the germline V gene. As DNA, the CDR3 is TGCAGCGTAGGGAGGGAGGACACCGAAGCTTTCTTT. Its translation is CSVGREDTEAFF.

This clonotype was picked up many times. The CDR3 region is CASSLRYSTDTQYF. In DNA form, the CDR3 reads TGTGCCAGCAGTTTACGGTATAGCACAGATACGCAGTATTTT. The rearrangement uses TRBV12-3 or TRBV12-4 and TRBJ2-3; D is undetermined. The V gene lost 2 bases and the J gene lost 0 bases, with 6 bases spanning the gap. The CDR3 covers 14 residues.

In its sample, this clonotype was seen once. The J gene is TRBJ1-1, the V gene TRBV9; possible D gene TRBD1, 5 bases. Germline V gives CDR1 SGDLS, CDR2 YYNGEE. V was clipped by 3 bases and J by 5 bases, with 11 bases between them. This CDR3 spans 13 amino acids. As DNA, the CDR3 is TGTGCCAGCAGCGGTGGGACCGGAACTGAAGCTTTCTTT. This gives the protein CASSGGTGTEAFF.

This clonotype was picked up many times. The genes are TRBV5-6 and TRBJ1-2; D gene unclear. Trimming cost V 4 bases and J 6 bases, with 16 bases left between them. Per germline, CDR1 SGHDT and CDR2 YYEEEE. This CDR3 comprises 14 residues. CDR3 bases: TGTGCCAGCAGCGAATTGACCCAAACTCATGGCTACACCTTC. It encodes CASSELTQTHGYTF. The whole variable domain, filled in from reference TRBV5-6 and TRBJ1-2, reads DAGVTQSPTHLIKTRGQQVTLRCSPKSGHDTVSWYQQALGQGPQFIFQYYEEEERQRGNFPDRFSGHQFPNYSSELNVNALLLGDSALYLCASSELTQTHGYTFGSGTRLTVV.

V usage is TRBV12-3 or TRBV12-4 and J usage is TRBJ1-5; TRBD1 is a possible D gene (6 bases). The CDR3 runs 14 residues. V was trimmed by 3 bases and J by 10 bases, leaving 16 bases between them. CDR3 region: CASSLVSGGGPQHF. The CDR3, as DNA: TGTGCCAGCAGTTTGGTTAGCGGGGGCGGTCCCCAGCATTTT.

This clonotype has only a few counts. The J gene is TRBJ1-5, the V gene TRBV19, with 7 positions matching TRBD1. The CDR3 extends over 15 amino acids. Trimming cost V 3 bases and J 0 bases; bases outside gene matches: 2. CDR1 LNHDA and CDR2 SQIVND come from the germline V gene (reference sequence). CDR3 in DNA: TGTGCCAGTAGTATGGGACAGAGTAGCAATCAGCCCCAGCATTTT. Translated: CASSMGQSSNQPQHF.

The rearrangement joins TRBV2 to TRBJ2-1; 10 bases align to TRBD2. Per germline, CDR1 SNHLY and CDR2 FYNNEI. V dropped 5 bases and J dropped 8; count of bases not matched to a gene: 9. This CDR3 region has 15 residues. This chain's CDR3 is CASSRTSGVGDEQFF. The CDR3 nucleotides are TGTGCCAGCAGTCGTACTAGCGGGGTAGGGGATGAGCAGTTCTTC. The variable domain in full, with the rest retrieved from reference TRBV2 and TRBJ2-1, is EPEVTQTPSHQVTQMGQEVILRCVPISNHLYFYWYRQILGQKVEFLVSFYNNEISEKSEIFDDQFSVERPDGSNFTLKIRSTKLEDSAMYFCASSRTSGVGDEQFFGPGTRLTVL.

This clonotype occurred many times. The J gene is TRBJ1-5, the V gene TRBV7-2; 8 bases line up with TRBD1. Trimming cost V 3 bases and J 5 bases; bases outside gene matches: 6. The CDR3 spans 15 residues. Per the germline V gene, CDR1 is SGHTA and CDR2 is FQGNSA. The CDR3 nucleotides are TGTGCCAGCAGCTTGGTACAGGGGGGCTATCAGCCCCAGCATTTT. This codes for CASSLVQGGYQPQHF.

This chain links TRBV19 with TRBJ1-6, with TRBD1 as a possible D gene (5 bases). This CDR3 comprises 14 residues. The germline V and J ends were trimmed by 6 bases and 2 bases, with 8 bases remaining between them. The germline V gene encodes CDR1 LNHDA and CDR2 SQIVND (reference sequence). The CDR3 coding sequence is TGTGCCAGTAGCTCGGACACCTATAATTCACCCCTCCACTTT. It translates to CASSSDTYNSPLHF.

The chain carries TRBV2 and TRBJ1-5; TRBD1 is a possible D gene (5 bases). Germline V CDR1 and CDR2: SNHLY, FYNNEI. Trimming stripped 7 bases from V and 0 bases from J, with 13 bases between. The CDR3 is 15 residues long. As DNA, the CDR3 is TGTGCCAGCAACGAGGGGAGTTATAGCAATCAGCCCCAGCATTTT. Protein: CASNEGSYSNQPQHF.

The table lists this clonotype with a count of one. CDR3 in DNA: TGTGCCAGTAGTCCCACGGGACAGTGGGGGGAAAAGCCCCAGCATTTT. Its translation is CASSPTGQWGEKPQHF. V gene TRBV19 combines with J gene TRBJ1-5; 7 bases match TRBD1. The CDR3 sequence is 16 residues long. Germline V CDR1 and CDR2: LNHDA, SQIVND (reference sequence). V lost 5 bases to trimming and J lost 8 bases; unmatched junction nucleotides: 15.

This chain joins TRBV3-1 and TRBJ1-6; no reliable D call. The CDR3 extends over 12 amino acids. Germline CDR1 and CDR2: LGHDT and YNNKEL (reference sequence). V was clipped by 1 base and J by 13 bases, with 8 bases between them. The DNA of the CDR3 is TGTGCCAGCAGCCAAGGAGGCGGCCCCCTCCACTTT. Encoded protein: CASSQGGGPLHF. The variable domain in full, with the rest retrieved from reference TRBV3-1 and TRBJ1-6, is DTAVSQTPKYLVTQMGNDKSIKCEQNLGHDTMYWYKQDSKKFLKIMFSYNNKELIINETVPNRFSPKSPDKAHLNLHINSLELGDSAVYFCASSQGGGPLHFGNGTRLTVT.

A note on this clonotype: Sequence at one end of the junction differs from germline and may be a read error. V is TRBV2 and J is TRBJ2-7; 9 bases line up with TRBD1. The germline CDR1 and CDR2 sequences are SNHLY and FYNNEI. This CDR3 has 11 amino acids. The CDR3 spells CASHDGGTGHF. The CDR3 nucleotides are TGTGCCAGCCATGATGGGGGGACAGGGCACTTC.

This clonotype was counted many times. V usage is TRBV30 and J usage is TRBJ2-5; 7 positions match TRBD1. The CDR3 contains 13 residues. CDR1 is GTSNPN and CDR2 is SVGIG in the germline V gene (reference sequence). V dropped 1 base and J dropped 5; count of bases not matched to a gene: 4. The CDR3 DNA reads TGTGCCTGGAGTGAGGGGGCGCGGGAGACCCAGTACTTC. Its protein is CAWSEGARETQYF.

The chain uses TRBV4-1 and TRBJ1-1; no reliable D call. The CDR3 extends over 16 amino acids. The ends were cut back, 1 base at V and 6 bases at J, with 18 bases in the middle. CDR1 MGHRA and CDR2 YSYEKL come from the germline V gene. In nucleotides, the CDR3 is TGCGCCAGCAGCCAAGCCTACCAACACACTCGCGCTGAAGCTTTCTTT. Translating gives CASSQAYQHTRAEAFF.

The J gene is TRBJ1-2, the V gene TRBV7-2, with 7 bases fitting TRBD1. The CDR3 totals 14 residues. V shed 2 bases and J 13 bases; nucleotides not matched to a gene: 13. The germline V gene encodes CDR1 SGHTA and CDR2 FQGNSA. The CDR3 sequence is CASSLSISRGNVTF. Written as DNA, the CDR3 is TGTGCCAGCAGCTTATCCATTTCCAGGGGGAACGTCACCTTC.